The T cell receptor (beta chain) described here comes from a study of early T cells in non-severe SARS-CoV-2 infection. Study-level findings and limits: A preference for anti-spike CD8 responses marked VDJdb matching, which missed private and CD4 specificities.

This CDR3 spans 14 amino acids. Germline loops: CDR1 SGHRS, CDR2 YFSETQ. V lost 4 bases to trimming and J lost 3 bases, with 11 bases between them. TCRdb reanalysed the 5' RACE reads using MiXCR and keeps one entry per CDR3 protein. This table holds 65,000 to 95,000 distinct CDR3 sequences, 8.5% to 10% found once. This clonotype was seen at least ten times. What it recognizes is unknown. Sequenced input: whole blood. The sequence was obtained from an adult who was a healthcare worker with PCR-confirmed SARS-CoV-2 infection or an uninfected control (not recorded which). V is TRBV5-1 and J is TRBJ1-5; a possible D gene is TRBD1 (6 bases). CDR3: CASSPDSLNQPQHF. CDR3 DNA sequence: TGCGCCAGCAGCCCGGACAGCCTCAATCAGCCCCAGCATTTT.